This TCR beta chain was sequenced for a study of cytomegalovirus exposure and HLA in healthy donors. V lost 1 base, J lost 2 bases, and 13 bases stayed unmatched. The CDR3 covers 18 residues. From germline, CDR1 is MNHNS and CDR2 SASEGT. The PCR ran on 60 Vbeta and 13 Jbeta primers. Generated by immunoSEQ multiplex PCR, the TCRdb table keeps only in-frame clones and is missing some. This table holds around 140,000 clones, roughly 80% found once. Sequenced material: PBMCs. This receptor was taken from a female donor in good health and CMV-seronegative. The chain is built from TRBV6-1 and TRBJ2-7; 8 nucleotides agree with TRBD2. This CDR3 is CASSEGLGVGTRPYEQYF. CDR3 DNA sequence: TGTGCCAGCAGTGAAGGGCTCGGGGTGGGGACTAGGCCCTACGAGCAGTACTTC.